This TCR beta chain was recovered during a study of beta chain features in type 1 diabetes. The germline V gene encodes CDR1 SGHNT and CDR2 YENEEA. This CDR3 has 15 residues. V lost 3 bases and J 5 bases, leaving 17 bases between the germline ends. Sequenced material consisted of expressed TCRB transcripts (all of the isolated RNA was reverse transcribed). Profiling relied on immunoSEQ multiplex PCR, and the TCRdb table lists in-frame clones only, not all of them. The repertoire holds about 16,000 clones, with approximately 55% as singletons. This clone was seen more than once but under ten times. This receptor was identified in a woman aged 18 to 35 in good health. The chain employs TRBV11-3 and TRBJ2-7; weak D call: TRBD1 (6 bases). The specimen was stem cell memory CD4+ T cells from blood. The CDR3 DNA follows: TGTGCCAGCAGCTTCAGCCGAGACAGGTCCCACGAGCAGTACTTC. Translation gives CASSFSRDRSHEQYF.